The sequence of this T cell receptor (beta chain) was determined in a study of OX40 agonist ivuxolimab in advanced cancers. Study-wide background: Every 2 weeks, ivuxolimab was infused into the patients intravenously at between 0.01 and 10 mg/kg.

Germline CDR1 and CDR2: SGHTA and FQGNSA. With 4 bases clipped from V and 0 bases from J, the junction kept 15 bases outside the gene matches. The CDR3 length is 19 residues. The study's findings and limits: There was clonal expansion of CD4+ and CD8+ blood T cells by week 6 at 0.1 to 3.0 mg/kg.

Sequencing used immunoSEQ multiplex PCR; TCRdb keeps in-frame clones, though not all of them. The profile shows 85,000 to 120,000 clones, approximately 90% of them singletons. Regarding this clone: Its cognate antigen is unknown.

This sequence originates from an adult with an advanced solid tumor such as melanoma, head and neck, liver or kidney cancer. Sequenced here: CD4+ or CD8+ T cells sorted from blood, sampled in a trial of the OX40 agonist ivuxolimab. The V and J genes are TRBV7-2 and TRBJ2-5; 9 bases fit TRBD1. CDR3 nucleotides: TGTGCCAGCAGCTCACGATCCGGGACAGGGCTCTCCTACCAAGAGACCCAGTACTTC. Encoded protein: CASSSRSGTGLSYQETQYF.